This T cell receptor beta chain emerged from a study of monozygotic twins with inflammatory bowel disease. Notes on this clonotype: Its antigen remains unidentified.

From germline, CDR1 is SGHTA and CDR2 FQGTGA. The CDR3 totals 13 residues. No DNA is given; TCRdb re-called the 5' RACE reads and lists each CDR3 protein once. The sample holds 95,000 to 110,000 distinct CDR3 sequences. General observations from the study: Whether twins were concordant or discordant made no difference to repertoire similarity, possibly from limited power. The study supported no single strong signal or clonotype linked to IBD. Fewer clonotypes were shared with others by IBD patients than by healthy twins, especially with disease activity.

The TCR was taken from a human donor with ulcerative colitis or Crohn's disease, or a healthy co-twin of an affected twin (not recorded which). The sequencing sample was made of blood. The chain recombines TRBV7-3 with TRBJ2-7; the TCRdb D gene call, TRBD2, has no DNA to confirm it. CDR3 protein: CASSEGLAYEQYF. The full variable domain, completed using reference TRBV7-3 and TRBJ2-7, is GAGVSQTPSNKVTEKGKYVELRCDPISGHTALYWYRQSLGQGPEFLIYFQGTGAADDSGLPNDRFFAVRPEGSVSTLKIQRTERGDSAVYLCASSEGLAYEQYFGPGTRLTVT.